This TCR beta chain was documented in a study of patients and donors after allogeneic stem cell transplantation. TCRdb re-called the RT-PCR reads through MiXCR, storing one row per CDR3 protein. The data contain roughly 960,000 distinct CDR3 sequences, more than 15% of them singletons. V was cut by 0 bases and J by 5 bases, with 13 bases left in between. CDR1 is DFQATT, CDR2 SNEGSKA, per germline (reference sequence). The CDR3 has 14 amino acids. This clonotype was seen a few times. This chain uses TRBV20-1 with TRBJ1-1, with D possibly TRBD1 on 5 matching bases. The sequence came from a human donor who was either an allogeneic HSCT recipient or a stem cell or donor lymphocyte infusion donor (not recorded which). It is not recorded whose cells these are; they may come from a transplant donor. Sequencing used blood, either unsorted or a sorted T cell fraction (not recorded which). The CDR3 is CSARDPQGGTEAFF. The CDR3 DNA reads TGCAGTGCTAGAGATCCTCAGGGAGGGACTGAAGCTTTCTTT.